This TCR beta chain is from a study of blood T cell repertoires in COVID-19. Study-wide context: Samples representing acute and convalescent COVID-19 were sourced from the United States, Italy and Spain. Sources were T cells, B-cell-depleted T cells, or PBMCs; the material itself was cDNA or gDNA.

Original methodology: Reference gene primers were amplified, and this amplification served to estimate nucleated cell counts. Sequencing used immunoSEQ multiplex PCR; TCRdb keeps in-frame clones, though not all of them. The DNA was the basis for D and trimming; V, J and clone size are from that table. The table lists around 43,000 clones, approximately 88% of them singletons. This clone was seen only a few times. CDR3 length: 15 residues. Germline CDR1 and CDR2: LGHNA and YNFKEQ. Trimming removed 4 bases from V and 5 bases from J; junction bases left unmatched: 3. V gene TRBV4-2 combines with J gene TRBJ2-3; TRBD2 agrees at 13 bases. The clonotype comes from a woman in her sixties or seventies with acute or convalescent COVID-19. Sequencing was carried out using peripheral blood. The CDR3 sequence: CASSRRLAGGDTQYF. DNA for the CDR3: TGTGCCAGCAGCCGAAGACTAGCGGGAGGAGATACGCAGTATTTT.